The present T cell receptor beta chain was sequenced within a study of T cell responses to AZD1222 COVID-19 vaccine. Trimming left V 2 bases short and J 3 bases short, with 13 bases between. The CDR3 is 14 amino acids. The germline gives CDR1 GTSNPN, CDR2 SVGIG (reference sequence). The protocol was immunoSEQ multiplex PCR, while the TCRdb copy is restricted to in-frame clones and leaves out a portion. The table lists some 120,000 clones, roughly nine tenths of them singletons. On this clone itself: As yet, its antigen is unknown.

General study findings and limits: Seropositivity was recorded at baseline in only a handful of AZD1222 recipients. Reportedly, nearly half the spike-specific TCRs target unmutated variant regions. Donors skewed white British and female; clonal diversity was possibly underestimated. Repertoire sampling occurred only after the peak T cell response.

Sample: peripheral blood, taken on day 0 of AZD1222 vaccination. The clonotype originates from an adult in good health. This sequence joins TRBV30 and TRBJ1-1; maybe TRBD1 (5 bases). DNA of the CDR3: TGTGCCTGGAGTAGCCCAGGGTGGTACACTGAAGCTTTCTTT. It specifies CAWSSPGWYTEAFF. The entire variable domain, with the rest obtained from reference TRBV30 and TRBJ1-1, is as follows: SQTIHQWPATLVQPVGSPLSLECTVEGTSNPNLYWYRQAAGRGLQLLFYSVGIGQISSEVPQNLSASRPQDRQFILSSKKLLLSDSGFYLCAWSSPGWYTEAFFGQGTRLTVV.